The present T cell receptor (beta chain) was sequenced within a study of post-analysis software for immune sequencing data. The overall study: There were relapsing-remitting, secondary progressive and progressive-relapsing multiple sclerosis among the disease courses included.

Regarding the study as a whole: The normalized Chao1 diversity of multiple sclerosis patients was significantly lower than that of controls.

This clonotype was seen a few times. The target antigen is unknown. Included in the TCR beta cDNA libraries were unique molecular identifiers. MiXCR, run by TCRdb on the PCR reads, gives a single entry per CDR3 protein. Found here are 800,000 to 950,000 distinct CDR3 sequences, roughly 50% of them singletons; the top ten hold 4.6%. The sequenced sample consisted of blood. This receptor was identified in a girl aged 5 to 17 with multiple sclerosis.

CDR3 nucleotides: TGCGCCAGCAGCTTGTCAGGAGAGAGTTATGAGCAGTTCTTC. Encoded protein: CASSLSGESYEQFF. The chain links TRBV5-1 to TRBJ2-1, with D unresolved. CDR1 is SGHRS, CDR2 YFSETQ, per germline. This CDR3 has 14 amino acids. Trimming pared 1 base from V and 8 bases from J, leaving 13 bases between.